The 13 T cell receptor beta chains below come from one sample, sequenced in a study of shared clonotypes between healthy human individuals. Sequencing was performed with immunoSEQ multiplex PCR; in TCRdb, only in-frame clones are kept and a portion is missing. This table holds roughly 2,500,000 clones, under 95% found once. Sequenced material: naive CD4+ T cells from PBMCs. The subset here: CD45RA+ positively selected. The receptors here all came from a man between 18 and 35 years old in good health. Some clones in this sample may be carry-over from other donors' samples.

The chain links TRBV21-1 to TRBJ2-1; TRBD2, the table's D call, was not compared with the DNA. TRBV21-1 is given as a pseudogene. This CDR3 is 15 amino acids long. The CDR3 loop reads CASSKEGGSINEQFF. CDR3 coding DNA: TGTGCCAGCAGCAAAGAGGGCGGGAGTATAAATGAGCAGTTCTTC.

This chain connects TRBV7-2 to TRBJ2-2, with TRBD2 as a possible D gene (6 bases). V was clipped by 5 bases and J by 2 bases, with 15 bases between them. Germline V lookup: CDR1 SGHTA, CDR2 FQGNSA. The CDR3 totals 16 residues. The chain's CDR3 is CASSPSLAGNTGELFF. The CDR3 DNA follows: TGTGCCAGCAGCCCGTCCCTGGCGGGAAACACCGGGGAGCTGTTTTTT.

The chain recombines TRBV19 with TRBJ2-3; TRBD2 aligns across 12 bases. In germline, CDR1 is LNHDA, CDR2 SQIVND (reference sequence). The V segment lost 8 bases and the J segment 6 bases; nucleotides outside the gene matches: 3. The CDR3 runs 13 residues. In DNA, the CDR3 is TGTGCCAGTCTCGGACTAGCGGGGGATACGCAGTATTTT. Amino acids: CASLGLAGDTQYF. The variable domain in full, with the rest retrieved from reference TRBV19 and TRBJ2-3, is DGGITQSPKYLFRKEGQNVTLSCEQNLNHDAMYWYRQDPGQGLRLIYYSQIVNDFQKGDIAEGYSVSREKKESFPLTVTSAQKNPTAFYLCASLGLAGDTQYFGPGTRLTVL.

The rearrangement uses TRBV27 and TRBJ1-5, with 10 nucleotides matching TRBD1. V was pared by 5 bases and J by 7 bases, with 5 bases of the junction left unmatched. CDR1 MNHEY and CDR2 SMNVEV come from the germline V gene (reference sequence). The length of the CDR3 is 14 residues. The chain's CDR3 is CASSLRTGGQPQHF. For the CDR3, the DNA is TGTGCCAGCAGTCTGAGGACAGGGGGACAGCCCCAGCATTTT.

The CDR3 region is CASSADGGQPQHF. The CDR3 DNA reads as TGTGCCAGCAGCGCCGACGGCGGTCAGCCCCAGCATTTT. The rearrangement links TRBV7-3 to TRBJ1-5; no definite D call. V dropped 5 bases and J dropped 6 bases, with 11 bases sitting between them. Looked up from germline, CDR1 is SGHTA and CDR2 is FQGTGA. The CDR3 spans 13 residues. Filled out from reference TRBV7-3 and TRBJ1-5, the complete variable domain reads GAGVSQTPSNKVTEKGKYVELRCDPISGHTALYWYRQSLGQGPEFLIYFQGTGAADDSGLPNDRFFAVRPEGSVSTLKIQRTERGDSAVYLCASSADGGQPQHFGDGTRLSIL.

This clone was seen only once. The V and J genes are TRBV5-1 and TRBJ2-2; D may be TRBD1 or TRBD2 (5 bases each). V was shortened by 4 bases and J by 7 bases, with 23 bases between the two germline ends. This CDR3 region has 17 residues. CDR1 SGHRS and CDR2 YFSETQ come from the germline V gene. The DNA of the CDR3 is TGCGCCAGCAGCACCGGCCGGGTAGAGGGGCTGGTCGGGGAGCTGTTTTTT. It translates to CASSTGRVEGLVGELFF. Looking up the rest from reference TRBV5-1 and TRBJ2-2 gives the full variable domain: KAGVTQTPRYLIKTRGQQVTLSCSPISGHRSVSWYQQTPGQGLQFLFEYFSETQRNKGNFPGRFSGRQFSNSRSEMNVSTLELGDSALYLCASSTGRVEGLVGELFFGEGSRLTVL.

The CDR3, as DNA: TGTGCCAGCAGCTCGCTGGGGAGACAGGGAGGATCCTACGAGCAGTACTTC. Translating gives CASSSLGRQGGSYEQYF. This sequence joins TRBV5-6 and TRBJ2-7; a weak D match, TRBD1 (7 bases). CDR1 and CDR2 (germline): SGHDT, YYEEEE. V was cut by 3 bases and J by 1 base, with 20 bases left in between. The CDR3 totals 17 residues.

The rearrangement uses TRBV6-5 and TRBJ2-1; unclear D gene. In germline, CDR1 is MNHEY, CDR2 SVGAGI. CDR3 length equals 13 residues. Trimming removed 5 bases at V and 4 bases at J, with 9 bases between. CDR3 in DNA: TGTGCCAGCAGTACCGGGTTATACAATGAGCAGTTCTTC. Encoded protein: CASSTGLYNEQFF.

The chain has TRBV7-2 and TRBJ1-4; TRBD1 agrees at 7 bases. V gave up 8 bases and J gave up 0 bases; unmatched junction bases: 6. Germline V gene sequence: CDR1 SGHTA, CDR2 FQGNSA. The CDR3 has 15 amino acids. The chain's CDR3 is CASAGGGSTNEKLFF. The CDR3 DNA reads TGTGCCAGCGCAGGGGGGGGTTCAACTAATGAAAAACTGTTTTTT.

This clone has only one observation. The chain couples TRBV5-1 to TRBJ2-7; 10 nucleotides match TRBD2. V lost 3 bases to trimming and J lost 3 bases; unmatched junction nucleotides: 15. This CDR3 is 18 amino acids long. Germline CDR1 is SGHRS and CDR2 is YFSETQ. The CDR3 here is CASSWEPSGRTGGYEQYF. DNA of the CDR3: TGCGCCAGCAGCTGGGAACCTAGCGGGAGAACTGGGGGCTACGAGCAGTACTTC.

The table lists this clone with a count of one. The same CDR3 is also encoded by other DNA sequences in this sample. This chain links TRBV7-3 with TRBJ2-1, with D unclear. This CDR3 has 13 residues. Germline assignment: CDR1 SGHTA and CDR2 FQGTGA. The ends were cut back, 3 bases at V and 3 bases at J, with 6 bases in the middle. CDR3 bases: TGTGCCAGCAGCTTCTCCCGCTACAATGAGCAGTTCTTC. Translating gives CASSFSRYNEQFF.

The CDR3 protein is CASTADETQYF. CDR3 DNA: TGTGCCAGTACCGCCGACGAGACCCAGTACTTC. The chain recombines TRBV19 with TRBJ2-5, with no clear D. The V and J ends lost 7 bases and 5 bases respectively, with 8 bases between them. The CDR3 contains 11 residues. CDR1 and CDR2 (germline): LNHDA, SQIVND (reference sequence).

The chain recombines TRBV30 with TRBJ1-1; a weak D match, TRBD1 (5 bases). This CDR3 is 13 amino acids long. Germline lookup yields CDR1 GTSNPN and CDR2 SVGIG (reference sequence). Trimming removed 0 bases from V and 8 bases from J, with 13 bases in between. The CDR3 bases are TGTGCCTGGAGTGTATTTGCGGGGGGGGAAGCTTTCTTT. This sequence encodes CAWSVFAGGEAFF.